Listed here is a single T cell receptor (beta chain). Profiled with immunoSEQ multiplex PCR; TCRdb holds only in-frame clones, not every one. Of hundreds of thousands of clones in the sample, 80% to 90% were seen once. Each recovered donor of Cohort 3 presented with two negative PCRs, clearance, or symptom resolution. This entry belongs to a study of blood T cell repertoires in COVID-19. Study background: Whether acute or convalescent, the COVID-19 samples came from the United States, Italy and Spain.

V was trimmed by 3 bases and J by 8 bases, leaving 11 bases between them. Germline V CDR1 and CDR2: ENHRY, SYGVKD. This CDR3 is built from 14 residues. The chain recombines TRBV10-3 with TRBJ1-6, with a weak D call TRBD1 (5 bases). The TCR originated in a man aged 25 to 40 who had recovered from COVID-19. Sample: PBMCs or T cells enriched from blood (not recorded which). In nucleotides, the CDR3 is TGTGCCATCAGTGAAAAGGGGAAGGATTCACCCCTCCACTTT. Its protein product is CAISEKGKDSPLHF.